A single TCR beta chain is shown here with its context. Its antigen remains unidentified. The record originates from a study of blood T cells in healthy people across ages. Study information: Template switching retrieved approximately one barcoded beta molecule for each two T cells. Study-wide results and caveats: Unsorted PBMCs prevented conclusive naive versus antigen-experienced comparison.

For the second PCR, which ran for about 6 to 11 cycles, a sample-barcoded 5' primer and a J-beta primer mix were used. Samples each returned at least 3 million CDR3-containing paired-end reads. TCRdb reanalysed the 5' RACE reads using MiXCR and keeps one entry per CDR3 protein. The sample holds about 780,000 distinct CDR3 sequences, about half seen once. Sequencing was done on a sample of blood. The sequence was collected from a man older than 75 in good health.

The CDR3 DNA reads TGCGCCAGCAGCCTAACAGCGGGAGGGCCGTCCGAGCAGTACTTC. Protein: CASSLTAGGPSEQYF. The chain recombines TRBV4-3 with TRBJ2-5, with 10 positions matching TRBD2. The end of the DNA aligns better with TRBJ2-7, so the J call may be wrong. The CDR3 loop spans 15 amino acids. Germline values: CDR1 LGHNA, CDR2 YSLEER.